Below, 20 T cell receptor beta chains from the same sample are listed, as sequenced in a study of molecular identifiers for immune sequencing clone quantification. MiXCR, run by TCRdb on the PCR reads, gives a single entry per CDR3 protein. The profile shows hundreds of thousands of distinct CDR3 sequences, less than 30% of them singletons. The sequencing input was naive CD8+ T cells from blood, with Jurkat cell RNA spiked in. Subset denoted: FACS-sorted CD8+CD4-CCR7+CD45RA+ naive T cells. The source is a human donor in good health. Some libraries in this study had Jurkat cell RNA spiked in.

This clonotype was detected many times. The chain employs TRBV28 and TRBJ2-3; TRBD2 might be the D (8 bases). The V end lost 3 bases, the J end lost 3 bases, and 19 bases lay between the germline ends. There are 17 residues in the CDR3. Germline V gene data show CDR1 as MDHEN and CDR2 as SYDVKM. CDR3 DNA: TGTGCCAGCAGTTTCACCCCGGGAGGGGGCGGGACAGATACGCAGTATTTT. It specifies CASSFTPGGGGTDTQYF.

The CDR3 protein is CASGRAVNEKLFF. CDR3 sequence (DNA): TGTGCCAGCGGTAGGGCAGTTAATGAAAAACTGTTTTTT. The chain uses TRBV7-4 and TRBJ1-4, with no clear D. V lost 8 bases and J 4 bases, leaving 11 bases between the germline ends. This CDR3 comprises 13 residues. Germline V gives CDR1 SGHVT, CDR2 SQSDAQ.

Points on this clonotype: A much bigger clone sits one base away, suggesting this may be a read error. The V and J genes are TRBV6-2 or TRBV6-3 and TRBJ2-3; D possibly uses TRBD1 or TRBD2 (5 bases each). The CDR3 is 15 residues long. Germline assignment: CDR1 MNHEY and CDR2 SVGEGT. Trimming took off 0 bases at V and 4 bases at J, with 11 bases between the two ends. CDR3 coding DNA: TGTGCCAGCAGTTACTCGGGACCGCGCCCAGATACGCAGTATTTT. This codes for CASSYSGPRPDTQYF.

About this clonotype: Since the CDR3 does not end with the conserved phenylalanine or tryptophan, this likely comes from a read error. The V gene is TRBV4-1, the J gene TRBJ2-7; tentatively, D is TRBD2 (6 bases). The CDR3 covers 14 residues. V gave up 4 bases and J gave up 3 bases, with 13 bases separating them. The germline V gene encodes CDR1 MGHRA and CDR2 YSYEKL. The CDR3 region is CASSPLSGDYEQYL. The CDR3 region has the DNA TGCGCCAGCAGCCCGCTTTCGGGGGACTACGAGCAGTACCTC.

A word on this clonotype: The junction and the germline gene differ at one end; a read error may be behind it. The CDR3 DNA reads as TGTGCCAGCAGTTATCAGGGGGCGGACGAGCAGTGCTTC. Translation gives CASSYQGADEQCF. The chain combines TRBV6-6 with TRBJ2-7; 8 bases are shared with TRBD1. The germline V gene encodes CDR1 MNHNY and CDR2 SVGAGI (reference sequence). There are 13 residues in the CDR3.

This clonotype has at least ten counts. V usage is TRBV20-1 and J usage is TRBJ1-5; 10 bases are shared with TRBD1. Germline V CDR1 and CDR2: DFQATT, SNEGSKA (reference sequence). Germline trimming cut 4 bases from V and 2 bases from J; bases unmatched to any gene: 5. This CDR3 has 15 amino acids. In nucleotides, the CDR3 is TGCAGTGCTACACTAGGGACAGGGGGCAATCAGCCCCAGCATTTT. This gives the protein CSATLGTGGNQPQHF.

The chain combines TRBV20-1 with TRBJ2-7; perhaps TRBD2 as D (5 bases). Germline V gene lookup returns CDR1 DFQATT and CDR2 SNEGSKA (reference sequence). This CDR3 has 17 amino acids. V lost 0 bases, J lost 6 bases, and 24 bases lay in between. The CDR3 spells CSARDRDPIRSYSEQYF. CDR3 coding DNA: TGCAGTGCTAGAGACCGGGATCCGATCAGGTCCTATTCCGAGCAGTACTTC.

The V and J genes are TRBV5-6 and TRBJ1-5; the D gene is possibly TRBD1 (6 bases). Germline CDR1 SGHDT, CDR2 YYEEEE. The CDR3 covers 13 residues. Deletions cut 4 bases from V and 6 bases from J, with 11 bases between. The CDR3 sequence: CASSLMDSQPQHF. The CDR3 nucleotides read TGTGCCAGCAGCCTAATGGACAGTCAGCCCCAGCATTTT.

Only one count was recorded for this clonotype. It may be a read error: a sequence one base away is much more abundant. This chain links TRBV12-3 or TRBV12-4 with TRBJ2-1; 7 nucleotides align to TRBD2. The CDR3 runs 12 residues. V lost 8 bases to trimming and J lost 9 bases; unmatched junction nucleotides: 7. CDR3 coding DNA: TGTGCCAGCGGTCCCCAGCGGGGTGAGCAGTTCTTC. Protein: CASGPQRGEQFF.

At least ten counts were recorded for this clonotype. Here the CDR3 reads CASSLVAGGLTDTQYF. In DNA form, the CDR3 reads TGCGCCAGCAGCTTGGTAGCGGGAGGGCTCACAGATACGCAGTATTTT. V gene TRBV5-1 combines with J gene TRBJ2-3; 11 bases agree with TRBD2. The germline V gene encodes CDR1 SGHRS and CDR2 YFSETQ. The CDR3 length is 16 residues. The ends lost 0 bases at V and 2 bases at J; junction bases unmatched: 2.

The CDR3 protein is CASSFLAGTNTGELFF. Written as DNA, the CDR3 is TGTGCCAGCAGTTTCCTAGCGGGAACGAACACCGGGGAGCTGTTTTTT. The chain carries TRBV27 and TRBJ2-2, with 9 positions matching TRBD2. The V segment lost 3 bases and the J segment 0 bases; nucleotides outside the gene matches: 2. Germline V gene lookup returns CDR1 MNHEY and CDR2 SMNVEV (reference sequence). The CDR3 is made up of 16 amino acids.

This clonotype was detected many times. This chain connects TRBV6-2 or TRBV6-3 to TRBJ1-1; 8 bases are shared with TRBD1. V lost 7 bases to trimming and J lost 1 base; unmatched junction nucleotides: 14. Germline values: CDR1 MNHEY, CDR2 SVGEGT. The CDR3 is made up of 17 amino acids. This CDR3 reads CASTIQPGQEKNTEAFF. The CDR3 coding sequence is TGTGCCAGCACCATACAACCGGGACAGGAGAAGAACACTGAAGCTTTCTTT.

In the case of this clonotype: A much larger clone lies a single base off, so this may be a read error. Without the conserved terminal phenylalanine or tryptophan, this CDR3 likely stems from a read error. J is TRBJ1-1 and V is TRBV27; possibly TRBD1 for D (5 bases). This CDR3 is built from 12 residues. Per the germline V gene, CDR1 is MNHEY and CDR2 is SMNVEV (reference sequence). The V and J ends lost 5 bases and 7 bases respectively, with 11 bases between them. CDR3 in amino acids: CASSGFGGEAFL. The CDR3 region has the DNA TGTGCCAGCAGTGGATTTGGGGGTGAAGCTTTCCTT.

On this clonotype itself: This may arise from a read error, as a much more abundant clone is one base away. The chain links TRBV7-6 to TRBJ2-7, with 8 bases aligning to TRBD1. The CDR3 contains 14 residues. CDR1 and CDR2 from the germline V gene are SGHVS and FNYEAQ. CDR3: CASSFETGAWEQHF. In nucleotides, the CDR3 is TGTGCCAGCAGCTTCGAGACAGGGGCATGGGAGCAGCACTTC.

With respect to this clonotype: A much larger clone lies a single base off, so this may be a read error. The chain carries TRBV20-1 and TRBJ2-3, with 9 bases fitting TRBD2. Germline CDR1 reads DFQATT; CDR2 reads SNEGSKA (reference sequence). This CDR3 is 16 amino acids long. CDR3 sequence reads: CSARPSTSGRTATQYF. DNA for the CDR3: TGCAGTGCTAGACCTTCAACTAGCGGGCGGACAGCTACGCAGTATTTT.

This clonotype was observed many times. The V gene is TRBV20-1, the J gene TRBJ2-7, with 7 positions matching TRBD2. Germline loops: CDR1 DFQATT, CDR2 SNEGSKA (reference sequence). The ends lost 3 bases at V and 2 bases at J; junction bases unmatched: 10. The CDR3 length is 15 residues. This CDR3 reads CSASDLAVATYEQYF. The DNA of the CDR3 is TGCAGTGCTAGCGATCTAGCGGTCGCGACCTACGAGCAGTACTTC.

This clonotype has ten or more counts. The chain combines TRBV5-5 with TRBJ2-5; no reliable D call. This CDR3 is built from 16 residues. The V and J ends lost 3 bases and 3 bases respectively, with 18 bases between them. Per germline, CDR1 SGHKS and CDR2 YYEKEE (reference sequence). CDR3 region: CASSSTSVPNKETQYF. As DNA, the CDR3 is TGTGCCAGCAGCTCGACTTCGGTGCCAAACAAAGAGACCCAGTACTTC.

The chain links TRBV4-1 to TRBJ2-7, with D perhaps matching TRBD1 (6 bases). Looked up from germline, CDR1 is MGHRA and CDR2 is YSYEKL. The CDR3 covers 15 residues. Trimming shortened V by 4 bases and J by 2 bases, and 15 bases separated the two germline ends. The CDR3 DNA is TGCGCCAGCAGCCCGGACAGTGTCAAACCCTACGAGCAGTACTTC. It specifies CASSPDSVKPYEQYF.

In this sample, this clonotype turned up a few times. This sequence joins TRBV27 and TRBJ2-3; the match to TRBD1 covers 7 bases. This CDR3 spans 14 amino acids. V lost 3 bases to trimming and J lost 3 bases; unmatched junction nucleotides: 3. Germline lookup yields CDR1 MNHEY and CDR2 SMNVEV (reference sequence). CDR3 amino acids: CASSFATGTDTQYF. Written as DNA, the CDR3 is TGTGCCAGCAGTTTCGCGACAGGGACAGATACGCAGTATTTT.

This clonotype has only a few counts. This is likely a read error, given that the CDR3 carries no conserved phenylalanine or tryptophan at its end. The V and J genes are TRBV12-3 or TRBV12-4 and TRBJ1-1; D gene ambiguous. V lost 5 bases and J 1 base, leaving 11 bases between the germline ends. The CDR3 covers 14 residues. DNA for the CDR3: TGTGCCAGCAGTACCTTCGACAAGAACACTGAAGCTTTCTCT. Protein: CASSTFDKNTEAFS.